This T cell receptor beta chain stems from a study of blood T cells in healthy people across ages. Combining a sample-barcoded 5' primer with a J-beta primer mix, a second PCR ran for about 7 to 11 cycles. TCRdb reprocessed the 5' RACE reads via MiXCR and lists one record per CDR3 protein. The sample lists 800,000 or so distinct CDR3 sequences; under 80% were seen once. This clonotype appeared a few times. The V gene's germline CDR1 is LNHNV and CDR2 YYDKDF (reference sequence). The CDR3 covers 17 residues. J lost 7 bases, V lost 2 bases, and 10 bases had no gene match. The sequencing sample was made of blood. This TCR was sampled from a man aged 25 to 40 in good health. The chain joins TRBV15 to TRBJ2-1; 11 bases are a match to TRBD2. The CDR3 nucleotides read TGTGCCACCAGCAGACCCGGGACTAGCGGACTCTATAATGAGCAGTTCTTC. This codes for CATSRPGTSGLYNEQFF.